The 15 T cell receptor beta chains presented below share a single source sample, sequenced in a study of T cells in Graves' hyperthyroidism and ophthalmopathy (dated by TCRdb to about 2019). Receptor libraries were prepared by multiplex PCR. The sequencing machine was an Illumina HiSeq 2000. TCR beta CDR3 regions were amplified from RNA transcripts. The first round of RT-PCR for the TCR CDR3 was performed with the HTBI primer set and the Qiagen OneStep RT-PCR kit. In TCRdb, the public reads were trimmed at Q25 with fastp and aligned with MiXCR, with productive beta chains retained. Every distinct CDR3 protein forms one entry, paired with its most common genes and DNA. The sample records a few hundred thousand distinct CDR3 sequences, 14% of which are singletons. Jointly, the top ten make up about 20% of the sample. The sample comprised blood. Receptors were obtained from a woman aged 30 to 39 with Graves' ophthalmopathy.

This clonotype was counted many times. The V gene is TRBV18, the J gene TRBJ1-2, with D unclear. V lost 1 base and J 3 bases, leaving 12 bases between the germline ends. CDR3 length equals 15 residues. CDR1 KGHSH and CDR2 LQKENI come from the germline V gene. The DNA of the CDR3 is TGTGCCAGCTCACCACAAAGAAAGGGTGACTATGGCTACACCTTC. Protein product: CASSPQRKGDYGYTF.

This clonotype was detected ten times or more. The rearrangement uses TRBV20-1 and TRBJ2-3; 8 nucleotides align to TRBD2. CDR3 size: 14 residues. The V and J ends lost 4 bases and 3 bases, in that order; junction bases with no gene match: 6. Germline V gene sequence: CDR1 DFQATT, CDR2 SNEGSKA (reference sequence). The CDR3 DNA is TGCAGTGCTAAGACGGGGGGGAGGACAGATACGCAGTATTTT. Translating it yields CSAKTGGRTDTQYF.

This clonotype has only a few counts. The chain links TRBV19 to TRBJ1-2; no firm D call. Germline V CDR1 and CDR2: LNHDA, SQIVND (reference sequence). Trimming cost V 7 bases and J 1 base, with 13 bases left between them. The CDR3 is 14 amino acids. CDR3 sequence: CASMLRGLNYGYTF. CDR3 DNA sequence: TGTGCCAGTATGTTACGCGGACTTAACTATGGCTACACCTTC.

There are many counts of this clonotype. The chain employs TRBV24-1 and TRBJ2-5; 10 nucleotides line up with TRBD2. The CDR3 has 16 amino acids. The J segment lost 4 bases and the V segment lost 4 bases, leaving 8 bases of the junction unmatched. Germline CDR1 and CDR2: KGHDR and SFDVKD. The CDR3 loop reads CATSEDKAGGIETQYF. The CDR3 coding sequence is TGTGCCACCAGTGAAGATAAAGCGGGGGGGATAGAGACCCAGTACTTC.

The genes are TRBV6-1 and TRBJ2-1; D assignment may be TRBD1 or TRBD2 (5 bases each). From germline, CDR1 is MNHNS and CDR2 SASEGT. The germline V and J ends were trimmed by 6 bases and 7 bases, with 7 bases remaining between them. The CDR3 extends over 11 amino acids. Here the CDR3 DNA reads TGTGCCAGCAGGGGGACGAATGAGCAGTTCTTC. Its translation: CASRGTNEQFF.

The chain employs TRBV5-6 and TRBJ2-3; D gene uncertain. Deletions cut 6 bases from V and 2 bases from J, with 7 bases between. The CDR3 is 12 residues long. The V gene's germline CDR1 is SGHDT and CDR2 YYEEEE. CDR3 nucleotides: TGTGCCAGCATCGGCTTCACAGATACGCAGTATTTT. It codes for CASIGFTDTQYF. The full variable domain, completed using reference TRBV5-6 and TRBJ2-3, is DAGVTQSPTHLIKTRGQQVTLRCSPKSGHDTVSWYQQALGQGPQFIFQYYEEEERQRGNFPDRFSGHQFPNYSSELNVNALLLGDSALYLCASIGFTDTQYFGPGTRLTVL.

The chain carries TRBV6-5 and TRBJ2-2; D gene uncertain. Germline CDR1 MNHEY, CDR2 SVGAGI. Trimming stripped 2 bases from V and 3 bases from J, with 10 bases between. The CDR3 is 15 residues long. CDR3 amino acids: CASSYRGPHTGELFF. In DNA, the CDR3 is TGTGCCAGCAGTTACAGAGGCCCCCACACCGGGGAGCTGTTTTTT.

For this clonotype: A clone one base away is much larger, so this may be a read error. The J gene is TRBJ2-3, the V gene TRBV27; weak D call: TRBD2 (5 bases). Germline V lookup: CDR1 MNHEY, CDR2 SMNVEV (reference sequence). This CDR3 is 14 amino acids long. Trimming took off 8 bases at V and 1 base at J, with 13 bases between the two ends. CDR3 protein: CASGSVGGTDTQYF. The CDR3 DNA follows: TGTGCCAGCGGGAGCGTCGGCGGCACAGATACGCAGTATTTT.

This clonotype was counted at least ten times. The J gene is TRBJ1-3, the V gene TRBV7-9, with D uncertain. The germline V gene encodes CDR1 SEHNR and CDR2 FQNEAQ (reference sequence). Trimming left V 5 bases short and J 0 bases short, with 11 bases between. This CDR3 has 15 residues. CDR3 region: CASSPSGNSGNTIYF. CDR3 in DNA: TGTGCCAGCAGCCCCTCGGGGAACTCTGGAAACACCATATATTTT.

In its sample, this clonotype was seen many times. This sequence joins TRBV4-1 and TRBJ1-1; 8 bases are shared with TRBD1. The CDR3 is made up of 15 amino acids. J lost 1 base, V lost 4 bases, and 5 bases had no gene match. Per the germline V gene, CDR1 is MGHRA and CDR2 is YSYEKL. CDR3 amino acids: CASSRIDRGNTEAFF. The CDR3 nucleotides read TGCGCCAGCAGCCGAATAGACAGGGGGAACACTGAAGCTTTCTTT.

Only a few counts were recorded for this clonotype. The chain joins TRBV12-3 or TRBV12-4 to TRBJ2-7, with 9 bases lining up with TRBD1. V lost 3 bases to trimming and J lost 3 bases; unmatched junction nucleotides: 15. This CDR3 contains 18 residues. The CDR3 DNA is TGTGCCAGCAGTTTTGGACAGGGGATCGGTAAGCTGGTCTACGAGCAGTACTTC. This encodes CASSFGQGIGKLVYEQYF.

This CDR3 reads CASSPPPPGGENSPLHF. The CDR3 bases are TGTGCCAGTAGTCCACCCCCGCCTGGAGGGGAGAATTCACCCCTCCACTTT. This chain uses TRBV19 with TRBJ1-6; TRBD1 might be the D (5 bases). Per germline, CDR1 LNHDA and CDR2 SQIVND (reference sequence). The CDR3 runs 17 residues. The V end was cut by 5 bases, the J end by 7 bases, with 21 bases between.

Concerning this clonotype: A read error may be the cause here, since a much bigger clone is one base away. V and J are TRBV28 and TRBJ2-3; TRBD1 might be the D (6 bases). Germline assignment: CDR1 MDHEN and CDR2 SYDVKM. The CDR3 is 15 residues long. As DNA, the CDR3 is TGTGCCAGCGGTTTTACAGGGTGGAACACAGATACGCAGTATTTT. It encodes CASGFTGWNTDTQYF.

The chain links TRBV5-4 to TRBJ2-1; D is unclear. The CDR3 runs 15 residues. V was clipped by 1 base and J by 0 bases, with 8 bases between them. Germline CDR1 SGHNT, CDR2 YYREEE (reference sequence). The CDR3 region is CASSLNPNSYNEQFF. DNA of the CDR3: TGTGCCAGCAGCTTGAATCCTAACTCCTACAATGAGCAGTTCTTC. The full variable domain, in which reference TRBV5-4 and TRBJ2-1 provide the parts outside the CDR3, is ETGVTQSPTHLIKTRGQQVTLRCSSQSGHNTVSWYQQALGQGPQFIFQYYREEENGRGNFPPRFSGLQFPNYSSELNVNALELDDSALYLCASSLNPNSYNEQFFGPGTRLTVL.

This clonotype was detected only a few times. This chain connects TRBV7-9 to TRBJ1-4; D gene ambiguous. V lost 5 bases, J lost 7 bases, and 17 bases lay in between. The CDR3 totals 15 residues. In germline, CDR1 is SEHNR, CDR2 FQNEAQ (reference sequence). Here the CDR3 reads CASSSEVGGAEKLFF. CDR3 nucleotide sequence: TGTGCCAGCAGCAGCGAGGTGGGCGGTGCTGAAAAACTGTTTTTT.